The 16 T cell receptor beta chains below come from one sample, sequenced in a study of T cells in localized non-small cell lung cancer. Method: immunoSEQ multiplex PCR; TCRdb's copy keeps in-frame clones and lacks some. The sample has 58,000 or so clones, around 90% seen once. Sequenced material: peripheral blood, taken before any cancer treatment. These receptors came from a woman aged 35-75 years with stage I lung adenocarcinoma.

The rearrangement uses TRBV4-3 and TRBJ2-1; 8 bases are a match to TRBD2. Germline V gene data show CDR1 as LGHNA and CDR2 as YSLEER. Trimming took 0 bases from V and 8 from J; bases not matched to a gene: 15. The CDR3 loop spans 18 amino acids. The CDR3 DNA reads as TGCGCCAGCAGCCAAGACCCTTCCGGGAGGGCCTATTTGTATGAGCAGTTCTTC. It translates to CASSQDPSGRAYLYEQFF.

The rearrangement uses TRBV6-5 and TRBJ2-7, with D perhaps TRBD1 or TRBD2 (5 bases each). Germline V CDR1 and CDR2: MNHEY, SVGAGI. Trimming cost V 5 bases and J 6 bases, with 14 bases left between them. The CDR3 has 13 residues. The CDR3 DNA is TGTGCCAGCAGTACACTCTTCGGGGCCGAGCAGTACTTC. Amino acid sequence: CASSTLFGAEQYF.

This clone has just one count. The CDR3 DNA reads TGCGCCAGCAGCTTGTATACAGATACGCAGTATTTT. Its protein is CASSLYTDTQYF. The chain is built from TRBV5-1 and TRBJ2-3; D remains ambiguous. V was shortened by 1 base and J by 3 bases, with 3 bases between the two germline ends. The CDR3 spans 12 residues. Germline V gives CDR1 SGHRS, CDR2 YFSETQ.

The chain recombines TRBV20-1 with TRBJ2-2; perhaps TRBD2 as D (5 bases). Germline assignment: CDR1 DFQATT and CDR2 SNEGSKA (reference sequence). V dropped 6 bases and J dropped 5 bases, with 7 bases sitting between them. The CDR3 is 11 residues long. The CDR3 reads CSARETGELFF. The CDR3 DNA reads as TGCAGTGCCCGGGAAACCGGGGAGCTGTTTTTT.

The chain joins TRBV19 to TRBJ1-3; no clear D gene. CDR1 is LNHDA, CDR2 SQIVND, per germline (reference sequence). V lost 4 bases, J lost 2 bases, and 3 bases lay in between. CDR3 length: 12 amino acids. CDR3 sequence: CASSTPGNTIYF. The CDR3 DNA reads TGTGCCAGTAGTACCCCTGGAAACACCATATATTTT.

The chain recombines TRBV6-5 with TRBJ1-3; the D is unclear. Per the germline V gene, CDR1 is MNHEY and CDR2 is SVGAGI. There are 14 residues in the CDR3. Trimming pared 6 bases from V and 4 bases from J, leaving 13 bases between. CDR3 DNA sequence: TGTGCCAGCAGCTACGGTCAGACCGGAAACACCATATATTTT. Amino acid sequence: CASSYGQTGNTIYF.

The chain links TRBV11-2 to TRBJ2-3; D is undetermined. The germline CDR1 and CDR2 sequences are SGHAT and FQNNGV. The V and J ends lost 5 bases and 8 bases respectively, with 14 bases between them. This CDR3 is 13 amino acids long. Here the CDR3 reads CASSPGTGSTQYF. As DNA, the CDR3 is TGTGCCAGCAGCCCCGGAACGGGTTCTACGCAGTATTTT.

The chain combines TRBV5-1 with TRBJ2-7; D gene uncertain. The CDR3 runs 16 residues. CDR1 and CDR2 (germline): SGHRS, YFSETQ. Trimming cost V 4 bases and J 2 bases, with 19 bases left between them. The CDR3 here is CASSPLERSLPYEQYF. For the CDR3, the DNA is TGCGCCAGCAGCCCCTTAGAACGGTCCCTTCCCTACGAGCAGTACTTC.

The chain has TRBV11-3 and TRBJ2-1; D ambiguous. Germline V gives CDR1 SGHNT, CDR2 YENEEA. V dropped 2 bases and J dropped 12 bases, with 14 bases sitting between them. The CDR3 totals 13 residues. The CDR3 sequence is CASSLSPIRPQFF. CDR3 in DNA: TGTGCCAGCAGCTTATCCCCGATCCGCCCGCAGTTCTTC.

This chain links TRBV14 with TRBJ2-7, with TRBD1 identical over 7 bases. The CDR3 extends over 14 amino acids. Looked up from germline, CDR1 is SGHDN and CDR2 is FVKESK. V shed 1 base, J shed 11 bases, and the junction held 11 bases outside the gene matches. The CDR3 DNA follows: TGTGCCAGCAGCCAAGGGGCGACAGGGCCGTATAAGTACTTC. It specifies CASSQGATGPYKYF.

The V gene is TRBV25-1, the J gene TRBJ2-1; 7 bases line up with TRBD2. Trimming at V came to 1 base and at J to 9 bases, leaving 6 bases not matched to a gene. This CDR3 is 14 amino acids long. CDR1 is MGHDK, CDR2 SYGVNS, per germline. The DNA of the CDR3 is TGTGCCAGCAGTGAATGGGGCGGGAGTACTGAGCAGTTCTTC. Residues: CASSEWGGSTEQFF.

V usage is TRBV7-3 and J usage is TRBJ2-2; D may be TRBD2 (5 bases). The CDR3 sequence is 14 residues long. Germline V gene data show CDR1 as SGHTA and CDR2 as FQGTGA. Deletions cut 6 bases from V and 4 bases from J, with 12 bases between. CDR3 in DNA: TGTGCCAGCAGTGTTACTAGGAGCACCGGGGAGCTGTTTTTT. Encoded protein: CASSVTRSTGELFF.

The chain links TRBV5-4 to TRBJ1-5; D perhaps matches TRBD1 (5 bases). V was clipped by 5 bases and J by 5 bases, with 11 bases between them. Germline assignment: CDR1 SGHNT and CDR2 YYREEE (reference sequence). CDR3 size: 13 residues. The CDR3 DNA follows: TGTGCCAGCAGTTACGACAGAGATCAGCCCCAGCATTTT. It codes for CASSYDRDQPQHF.

This clone was recorded only once. The V call is TRBV7-2, the J call TRBJ2-7, with 8 nucleotides matching TRBD2. Germline assignment: CDR1 SGHTA and CDR2 FQGNSA. CDR3 length equals 16 residues. After removal of 1 base from V and 2 bases from J, the junction contained 7 bases not matched to a gene. The CDR3 loop reads CASSLVSAGGTYEQYF. For the CDR3, the DNA is TGTGCCAGCAGCTTAGTTTCGGCGGGGGGCACCTACGAGCAGTACTTC.

The chain has TRBV29-1 and TRBJ1-3, with no clear D. CDR3 size: 14 residues. Germline CDR1 SQVTM, CDR2 ANQGSEA. Trimming removed 2 bases at V and 4 bases at J, with 12 bases between. CDR3 sequence (DNA): TGCAGCGTTGAATCCCAGTCTCCCGGAAACACCATATATTTT. Its translation is CSVESQSPGNTIYF.

This chain's CDR3 is CASSPTIQMEGYTF. The CDR3 nucleotides are TGTGCCAGCTCACCCACGATACAGATGGAAGGCTACACCTTC. The chain joins TRBV18 to TRBJ1-2; D gene ambiguous. Germline assignment: CDR1 KGHSH and CDR2 LQKENI. The V gene lost 3 bases and the J gene lost 8 bases, with 16 bases spanning the gap. The CDR3 has 14 amino acids.